This is a list of T cell receptor beta chains from one sample in a study of T cell repertoires in cytomegalovirus infection. From the reads, TCRdb called clonotypes with MiXCR, one entry per CDR3 protein. The table has 230,000 or so distinct CDR3 sequences, about a sixth seen once. The sequenced sample consisted of CD8+ T cells from PBMCs. The origin of the receptors is a human donor in good health (CMV status not recorded). Some clones in this sample may be carry-over from other donors' samples. Both conserved end residues are part of each CDR3. A D gene is named only where the DNA matches it firmly. Part of the rows lack a size; the others show once, few, many or a class for expanded clones.

abundance | j_gene | v_gene | d_gene | CDR3aa | CDR3nt
- | TRBJ2-3 | TRBV2 | TRBD2 | CASSGVLAGASTDTQYF | TGTGCCAGCAGTGGGGTCCTAGCGGGGGCAAGCACAGATACGCAGTATTTT
many | TRBJ2-7 | TRBV12-3/TRBV12-4 | TRBD1 | CASSTGTGYEQYF | TGTGCCAGCAGTACCGGGACAGGGTACGAGCAGTACTTC
few | TRBJ2-2 | TRBV28 | - | CAATAPGYRDHPKAGELFF | TGTGCCGCTACCGCCCCGGGATATAGGGACCACCCTAAGGCCGGGGAGCTGTTTTTT
few | TRBJ2-7 | TRBV12-3/TRBV12-4 | - | CASSSETAYEQYF | TGTGCCAGCAGTTCGGAGACGGCCTACGAGCAGTACTTC
many | TRBJ1-1 | TRBV7-9 | - | CASSLVGGGNTEAFF | TGTGCCAGCAGCTTAGTCGGGGGTGGGAACACTGAAGCTTTCTTT
- | TRBJ2-5 | TRBV15 | TRBD1 | CATSGRDRGYQETQYF | TGTGCCACCAGCGGCCGGGACAGGGGATACCAAGAGACCCAGTACTTC
many | TRBJ2-5 | TRBV7-2 | TRBD1 | CASSHGTAEETQYF | TGTGCCAGCAGCCACGGGACAGCGGAAGAGACCCAGTACTTC
- | TRBJ1-1 | TRBV2 | - | CASRDRNTEAFF | TGTGCCAGCAGAGACCGGAACACTGAAGCTTTCTTT
many | TRBJ1-2 | TRBV27 | TRBD1 | CASLGPGQGYYGYTF | TGTGCCAGCCTTGGTCCCGGACAGGGCTACTATGGCTACACCTTC
many | TRBJ2-5 | TRBV6-1 | TRBD1 | CASSAGTGKETQYF | TGTGCCAGCAGCGCTGGGACAGGGAAAGAGACCCAGTACTTC
few | TRBJ1-5 | TRBV27 | TRBD1 | CASSLSTGRGQPQHF | TGTGCCAGCAGTTTATCGACAGGGAGGGGGCAGCCCCAGCATTTT
many | TRBJ2-7 | TRBV2 | TRBD2 | CASSGAGGRYEQYF | TGTGCCAGCAGTGGAGCGGGGGGGCGGTACGAGCAGTACTTC
many | TRBJ2-1 | TRBV7-2 | - | CASSLFSGISYNEQFF | TGTGCCAGCAGCTTGTTTAGCGGTATTTCCTACAATGAGCAGTTCTTC
many | TRBJ2-1 | TRBV11-2 | TRBD2 | CASSLTIGTSSYNEQFF | TGTGCCAGCTCCCTTACTATAGGGACTAGCTCCTACAATGAGCAGTTCTTC
- | TRBJ1-1 | TRBV7-6 | - | CASSSEETNTEAFF | TGTGCCAGCAGCTCAGAGGAGACGAACACTGAAGCTTTCTTT
- | TRBJ1-1 | TRBV14 | - | CASSRDPDTEAFF | TGTGCCAGCAGCCGGGACCCGGACACTGAAGCTTTCTTT
few | TRBJ1-1 | TRBV7-2 | - | CASSLNRQGPNTEAFF | TGTGCCAGCAGCTTAAACAGGCAAGGACCTAACACTGAAGCTTTCTTT